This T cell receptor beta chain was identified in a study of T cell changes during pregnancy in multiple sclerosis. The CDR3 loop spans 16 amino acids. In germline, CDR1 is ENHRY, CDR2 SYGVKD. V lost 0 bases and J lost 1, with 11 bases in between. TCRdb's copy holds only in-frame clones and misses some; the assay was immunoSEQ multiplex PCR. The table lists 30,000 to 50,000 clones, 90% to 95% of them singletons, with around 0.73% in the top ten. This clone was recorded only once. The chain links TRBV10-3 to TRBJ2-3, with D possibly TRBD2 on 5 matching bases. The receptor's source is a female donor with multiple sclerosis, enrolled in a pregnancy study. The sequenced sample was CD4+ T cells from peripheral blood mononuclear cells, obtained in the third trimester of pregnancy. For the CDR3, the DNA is TGTGCCATCAGTGAGTCGGTAGCGCCTGGCACAGATACGCAGTATTTT. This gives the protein CAISESVAPGTDTQYF.